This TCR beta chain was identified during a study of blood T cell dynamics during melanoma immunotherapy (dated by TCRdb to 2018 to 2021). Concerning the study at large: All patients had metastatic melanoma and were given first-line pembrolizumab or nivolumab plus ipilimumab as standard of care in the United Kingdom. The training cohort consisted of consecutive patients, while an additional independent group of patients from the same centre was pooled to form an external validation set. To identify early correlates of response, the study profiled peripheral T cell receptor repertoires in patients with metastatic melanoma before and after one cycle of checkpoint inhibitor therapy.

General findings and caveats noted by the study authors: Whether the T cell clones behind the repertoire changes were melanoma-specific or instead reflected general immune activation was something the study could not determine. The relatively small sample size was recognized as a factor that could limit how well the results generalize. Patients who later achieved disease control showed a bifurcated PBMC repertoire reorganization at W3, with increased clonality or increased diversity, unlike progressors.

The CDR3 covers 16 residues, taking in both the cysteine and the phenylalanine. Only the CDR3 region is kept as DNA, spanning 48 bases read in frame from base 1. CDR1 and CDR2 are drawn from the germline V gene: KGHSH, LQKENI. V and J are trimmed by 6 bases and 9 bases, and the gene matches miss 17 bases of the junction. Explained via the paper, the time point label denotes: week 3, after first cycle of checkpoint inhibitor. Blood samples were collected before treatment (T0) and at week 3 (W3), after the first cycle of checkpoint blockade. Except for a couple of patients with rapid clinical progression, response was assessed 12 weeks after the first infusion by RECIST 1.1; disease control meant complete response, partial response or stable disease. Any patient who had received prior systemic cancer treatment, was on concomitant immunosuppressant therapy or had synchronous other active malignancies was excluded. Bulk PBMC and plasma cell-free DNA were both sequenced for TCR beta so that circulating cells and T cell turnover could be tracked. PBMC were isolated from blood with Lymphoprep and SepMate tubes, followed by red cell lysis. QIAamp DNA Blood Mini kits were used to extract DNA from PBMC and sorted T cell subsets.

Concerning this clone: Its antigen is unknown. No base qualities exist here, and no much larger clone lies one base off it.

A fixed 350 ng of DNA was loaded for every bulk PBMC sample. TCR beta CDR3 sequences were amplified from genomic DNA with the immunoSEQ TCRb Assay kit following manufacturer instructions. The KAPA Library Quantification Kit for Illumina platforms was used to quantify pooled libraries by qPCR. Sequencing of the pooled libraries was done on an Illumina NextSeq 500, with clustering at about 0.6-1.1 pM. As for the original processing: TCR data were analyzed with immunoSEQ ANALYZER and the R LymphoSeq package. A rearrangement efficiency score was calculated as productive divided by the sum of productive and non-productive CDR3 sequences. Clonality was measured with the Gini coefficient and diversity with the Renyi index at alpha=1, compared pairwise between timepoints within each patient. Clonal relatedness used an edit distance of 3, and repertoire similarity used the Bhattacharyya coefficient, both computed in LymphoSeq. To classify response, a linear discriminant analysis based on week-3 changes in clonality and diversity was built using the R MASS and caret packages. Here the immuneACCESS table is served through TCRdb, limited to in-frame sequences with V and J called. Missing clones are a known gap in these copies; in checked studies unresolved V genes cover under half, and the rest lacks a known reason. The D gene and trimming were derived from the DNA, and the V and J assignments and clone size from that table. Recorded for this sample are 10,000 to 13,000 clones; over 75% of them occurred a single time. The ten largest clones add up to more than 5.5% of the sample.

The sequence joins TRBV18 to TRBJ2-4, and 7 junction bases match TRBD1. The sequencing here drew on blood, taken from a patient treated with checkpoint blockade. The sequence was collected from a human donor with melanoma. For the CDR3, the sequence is CASSPPGTARKAIQYF. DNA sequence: TGTGCCAGCTCCCCGCCTGGGACAGCCCGGAAGGCCATTCAGTACTTC. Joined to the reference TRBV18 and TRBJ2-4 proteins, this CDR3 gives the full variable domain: NAGVMQNPRHLVRRRGQEARLRCSPMKGHSHVYWYRQLPEEGLKFMVYLQKENIIDESGMPKERFSAEFPKEGPSILRIQQVVRGDSAAYFCASSPPGTARKAIQYFGAGTRLSVL.